Below are 30 T cell receptor beta chains sequenced from a single sample in a study of T cells in Graves' hyperthyroidism and ophthalmopathy (dated by TCRdb to between 2018 and 2021). Library preparation employed multiplex PCR. The sequencer listed for this sample is Illumina HiSeq 2000. The TCR beta CDR3 regions were amplified from RNA transcripts. The first round of RT-PCR for the TCR CDR3 was performed with the HTBI primer set and the Qiagen OneStep RT-PCR kit. The public reads were run again by TCRdb, first through fastp at Q25 and then through MiXCR, and only productive beta chains were kept. Duplicate CDR3 protein sequences are folded into a single record with the most common DNA and genes. This sample holds about 570,000 distinct CDR3 sequences; 12% to 15% were observed only once. The ten largest clones capture about 14% of the sample. Material for sequencing was blood. All receptors derive from a woman between 40 and 55 years old with Graves' hyperthyroidism.

This clonotype was observed at least ten times. The chain combines TRBV24-1 with TRBJ2-3; no clear D gene. Germline V gives CDR1 KGHDR, CDR2 SFDVKD. V dropped 4 bases and J dropped 1 base, with 8 bases sitting between them. The CDR3 length is 14 residues. The CDR3 nucleotides read TGTGCCACCAGTGACATAAAACGCACAGATACGCAGTATTTT. Translation: CATSDIKRTDTQYF.

Points on this clonotype: No DNA is shown, since the ends of the CDR3 on it are uncertain; the CDR3 is the one TCRdb lists. The CDR3 sequence: CASSLGQSSYEQYFGPADTQYF. The rearrangement uses TRBV5-1 and TRBJ2-3; the table's D call of TRBD2 was not tested on the DNA. The CDR3 spans 22 amino acids, including both terminal residues. Germline values: CDR1 SGHRS, CDR2 YFSETQ.

This clonotype turned up a few times. The CDR3: CASSYSSQGNEQYF. CDR3 DNA: TGTGCCAGCAGTTACTCGAGTCAGGGCAACGAGCAGTACTTC. The rearrangement links TRBV6-6 to TRBJ2-7; possibly TRBD1 for D (5 bases). Trimming stripped 0 bases from V and 5 bases from J, with 11 bases between. Germline CDR1 MNHNY, CDR2 SVGAGI (reference sequence). The CDR3 loop spans 14 amino acids.

This clonotype has ten or more counts. The chain carries TRBV6-2 or TRBV6-3 and TRBJ2-1, with 9 bases lining up with TRBD1. Unmatched junction bases numbered 7, after V lost 6 bases and J lost 4 bases. Germline lookup yields CDR1 MNHEY and CDR2 SVGEGT. The CDR3 runs to 15 residues. For the CDR3, the DNA is TGTGCCAGCAGCCATACAGGGGGCTCGTACAATGAGCAGTTCTTC. It translates to CASSHTGGSYNEQFF.

Details on this clonotype: A much larger clone differs by one base, so this may be a read error. V is TRBV27 and J is TRBJ1-2; 7 bases fit TRBD1. Germline CDR1 and CDR2: MNHEY and SMNVEV (reference sequence). This CDR3 comprises 15 residues. The CDR3 nucleotides read TGTGCCAGCAGTTCGGGACAGAGAGCTAACTATGGCTGCACCTTC. Translated, it gives CASSSGQRANYGCTF.

In its sample, this clonotype was seen many times. The chain is built from TRBV28 and TRBJ2-7, with 11 bases that match TRBD1. Germline CDR1 and CDR2: MDHEN and SYDVKM. Trimming at V came to 7 bases and at J to 0 bases, leaving 5 bases not matched to a gene. The CDR3 has 15 amino acids. CDR3 DNA: TGTGCCAGCACCTTGGGGACAGGGGGCTCCTACGAGCAGTACTTC. Amino acid sequence: CASTLGTGGSYEQYF.

Note on this clonotype: A much more abundant neighbour one base away suggests this may be a read error. The chain combines TRBV15 with TRBJ1-5; D is perhaps TRBD1 (6 bases). Germline V CDR1 and CDR2: LNHNV, YYDKDF (reference sequence). This CDR3 spans 20 amino acids. With 1 base removed from V and 2 bases from J, the gap between germline ends came to 24 bases. CDR3 bases: TGTGCCACCAGCAGAGTCCCATGGGGGCAGAACTTCGGCCGCAATCAGCCCCAGCATTTT. It encodes CATSRVPWGQNFGRNQPQHF.

At least ten counts were recorded for this clonotype. This rearrangement joins TRBV3-1 to TRBJ2-7, with 12 bases lining up with TRBD2. Losses at the gene ends were 5 bases for V and 6 bases for J; bases not matched to a gene: 5. The CDR3 covers 14 residues. Germline loops: CDR1 LGHDT, CDR2 YNNKEL (reference sequence). The DNA of the CDR3 is TGTGCCAGCAGCTCCCGACTAGCGGGAGTCGAGCAGTACTTC. Translated, it gives CASSSRLAGVEQYF.

This clonotype was counted a few times. One base away lies a much larger clone, so this may be a sequencing read error. This is likely a read error, given that the CDR3 carries no conserved phenylalanine or tryptophan at its end. V gene TRBV12-3 or TRBV12-4 combines with J gene TRBJ1-5; D is undetermined. The CDR3 loop spans 14 amino acids. V was clipped by 6 bases and J by 4 bases, with 13 bases between them. CDR3 protein: CASSPAARNQPQHS. The CDR3 DNA reads TGTGCCAGCAGCCCGGCGGCGAGGAATCAGCCCCAGCATTCT.

This clonotype has only a few counts. The CDR3 protein is CASSLGQGILGYTF. The CDR3 DNA reads TGTGCCAGCAGTTTAGGGCAGGGGATCCTCGGCTACACCTTC. The chain combines TRBV12-3 or TRBV12-4 with TRBJ1-2, with a possible D match to TRBD1 (6 bases). CDR3 length equals 14 residues. With 1 base removed from V and 8 bases from J, the gap between germline ends came to 14 bases.

This clonotype occurred many times. The chain's CDR3 is CASSLNTLSGNTIYF. The CDR3, as DNA: TGTGCCAGCAGTTTAAACACACTCTCTGGAAACACCATATATTTT. This chain uses TRBV28 with TRBJ1-3; D is ambiguous. CDR3 length equals 15 residues. V was pared by 2 bases and J by 0 bases, with 8 bases between. From germline, CDR1 is MDHEN and CDR2 SYDVKM.

This clonotype came up many times. J is TRBJ1-6 and V is TRBV7-2; the match to TRBD1 covers 7 bases. CDR1 is SGHTA, CDR2 FQGNSA, per germline. The CDR3 loop spans 16 amino acids. Trimming took 1 base from V and 8 from J; bases not matched to a gene: 8. CDR3 in amino acids: CASSLDIRGWHSPLHF. CDR3 DNA sequence: TGTGCCAGCAGCTTAGACATCAGGGGGTGGCATTCACCCCTCCACTTT.

In its sample, this clonotype was seen many times. The chain joins TRBV7-6 to TRBJ2-1, with 8 positions matching TRBD2. The CDR3 runs 15 residues. With 5 bases clipped from V and 7 bases from J, the junction kept 10 bases outside the gene matches. Germline assignment: CDR1 SGHVS and CDR2 FNYEAQ. CDR3: CASSRTGGPMNEQFF. The CDR3 DNA sequence: TGTGCCAGCAGCCGGACGGGAGGGCCTATGAATGAGCAGTTCTTC. The whole variable domain, filled in from reference TRBV7-6 and TRBJ2-1, reads GAGVSQSPRYKVTKRGQDVALRCDPISGHVSLYWYRQALGQGPEFLTYFNYEAQQDKSGLPNDRFSAERPEGSISTLTIQRTEQRDSAMYRCASSRTGGPMNEQFFGPGTRLTVL.

This clonotype was observed at least ten times. The rearrangement uses TRBV7-3 and TRBJ2-5; 7 positions match TRBD2. J was trimmed by 4 bases and V by 0 bases; bases with no gene match: 5. This CDR3 contains 15 residues. Germline V gene data show CDR1 as SGHTA and CDR2 as FQGTGA. The CDR3 DNA reads TGTGCCAGCAGCTTAACTGGCGGGAGAAGAGAGACCCAGTACTTC. This gives the protein CASSLTGGRRETQYF.

The chain uses TRBV6-9 and TRBJ2-7; D is uncertain. Germline lookup yields CDR1 MNHGY and CDR2 SVAAGI. V lost 3 bases, J lost 5 bases, and 17 bases lay in between. The CDR3 has 15 residues. CDR3 sequence reads: CASSYNPASSDEQYF. DNA for the CDR3: TGTGCCAGCAGTTACAATCCGGCTAGTTCCGACGAGCAGTACTTC.

This clonotype came up many times. V usage is TRBV24-1 and J usage is TRBJ2-1; 7 nucleotides align to TRBD1. With V trimmed by 10 bases and J by 2 bases, 4 bases remained unmatched. The CDR3 has 13 amino acids. CDR1 is KGHDR, CDR2 SFDVKD, per germline. The CDR3 protein is CATRQGPYNEQFF. The DNA for the CDR3 is TGTGCCACGAGACAGGGACCCTACAATGAGCAGTTCTTC.

This clonotype showed up many times. The gene calls are TRBV7-9 and TRBJ2-1, with 11 bases fitting TRBD2. CDR3 length: 14 residues. The ends lost 1 base at V and 15 bases at J; junction bases unmatched: 8. Germline loops: CDR1 SEHNR, CDR2 FQNEAQ (reference sequence). The CDR3 spells CASSLGLAGFFPFF. CDR3 bases: TGTGCCAGCAGCTTAGGACTAGCGGGATTCTTCCCGTTCTTC.

This clonotype was found many times. This chain connects TRBV28 to TRBJ2-7, with TRBD1 matching over 10 bases. The ends lost 2 bases at V and 7 bases at J; junction bases unmatched: 8. The CDR3 covers 15 residues. CDR1 and CDR2 (germline): MDHEN, SYDVKM. The CDR3 sequence is CASSLPGQGLGEQYF. The CDR3 bases are TGTGCCAGCAGTTTACCGGGACAGGGGTTAGGTGAGCAGTACTTC.

The sample holds a few counts of this clonotype. The chain combines TRBV20-1 with TRBJ1-6; no clear D. Trimming removed 2 bases at V and 7 bases at J, with 9 bases between. Germline loops: CDR1 DFQATT, CDR2 SNEGSKA (reference sequence). The CDR3 sequence is 13 residues long. For the CDR3, the DNA is TGCAGTGCTAGAATAAGGAGGAATTCACCCCTCCACTTT. It translates to CSARIRRNSPLHF.

This clonotype was counted at least ten times. This rearrangement joins TRBV29-1 to TRBJ1-1; TRBD1 aligns across 7 bases. V lost 6 bases and J lost 1; bases outside the gene matches: 5. This CDR3 is 13 amino acids long. Germline lookup yields CDR1 SQVTM and CDR2 ANQGSEA. In DNA, the CDR3 is TGCAGCGTGACGGACAGGACGAACACTGAAGCTTTCTTT. This encodes CSVTDRTNTEAFF.

This clonotype occurred many times. The chain uses TRBV3-1 and TRBJ1-1; weak D call: TRBD1 (6 bases). Germline V gene sequence: CDR1 LGHDT, CDR2 YNNKEL (reference sequence). The ends were cut back, 4 bases at V and 6 bases at J, with 15 bases in the middle. This CDR3 comprises 14 residues. The CDR3 DNA reads as TGTGCCAGCAGCCCGCTATGGGGGGCCTCTGAAGCTTTCTTT. Protein: CASSPLWGASEAFF. Looking up the rest from reference TRBV3-1 and TRBJ1-1 gives the full variable domain: DTAVSQTPKYLVTQMGNDKSIKCEQNLGHDTMYWYKQDSKKFLKIMFSYNNKELIINETVPNRFSPKSPDKAHLNLHINSLELGDSAVYFCASSPLWGASEAFFGQGTRLTVV.

This clonotype was counted ten times or more. The V call is TRBV5-1, the J call TRBJ2-1, with unresolved D. The CDR3 is 15 residues long. In germline, CDR1 is SGHRS, CDR2 YFSETQ. The V gene lost 1 base and the J gene lost 0 bases, with 8 bases spanning the gap. This CDR3 reads CASSLSTYSYNEQFF. DNA for the CDR3: TGCGCCAGCAGCTTGTCTACATACTCCTACAATGAGCAGTTCTTC. The entire variable domain, with the rest obtained from reference TRBV5-1 and TRBJ2-1, is as follows: KAGVTQTPRYLIKTRGQQVTLSCSPISGHRSVSWYQQTPGQGLQFLFEYFSETQRNKGNFPGRFSGRQFSNSRSEMNVSTLELGDSALYLCASSLSTYSYNEQFFGPGTRLTVL.

This clonotype was seen a few times. The V and J genes are TRBV9 and TRBJ2-3; the match to TRBD2 covers 14 bases. CDR3 length: 16 amino acids. The V gene's germline CDR1 is SGDLS and CDR2 YYNGEE. V gave up 0 bases and J gave up 6 bases; unmatched junction bases: 3. CDR3 protein: CASSVGLAGGRDTQYF. The CDR3 bases are TGTGCCAGCAGCGTAGGACTAGCGGGAGGGCGGGATACGCAGTATTTT.

This clonotype came up many times. The gene calls are TRBV30 and TRBJ2-7; weak D call: TRBD2 (5 bases). This CDR3 is 13 amino acids long. Per germline, CDR1 GTSNPN and CDR2 SVGIG (reference sequence). Trimming removed 2 bases at V and 2 bases at J, with 10 bases between. In DNA, the CDR3 is TGTGCCTGGAGTATGGCGGGTCCCTACGAGCAGTACTTC. Its translation: CAWSMAGPYEQYF. The variable domain in full, completed from reference TRBV30 and TRBJ2-7, reads SQTIHQWPATLVQPVGSPLSLECTVEGTSNPNLYWYRQAAGRGLQLLFYSVGIGQISSEVPQNLSASRPQDRQFILSSKKLLLSDSGFYLCAWSMAGPYEQYFGPGTRLTVT.

This clonotype came up many times. V usage is TRBV6-1 and J usage is TRBJ1-5, with a weak D call TRBD1 (5 bases). The CDR3 runs to 15 residues. V lost 2 bases, J lost 7 bases, and 15 bases lay in between. Germline CDR1 MNHNS, CDR2 SASEGT. CDR3 DNA sequence: TGTGCCAGCAGTGAAAACCGGGACCAGGGACAGCCCCAGCATTTT. This gives the protein CASSENRDQGQPQHF.

The chain combines TRBV13 with TRBJ2-7; 10 bases are a match to TRBD1. After removal of 5 bases from V and 6 bases from J, the junction contained 10 bases not matched to a gene. The CDR3 covers 15 residues. Germline V CDR1 and CDR2: PRHDT, FYEKMQ (reference sequence). CDR3 in DNA: TGTGCCAGCAGCGCGGGATCCGGGACAGGGGTCGAGCAGTACTTC. It is translated as CASSAGSGTGVEQYF.

This clonotype was recorded many times. The chain employs TRBV20-1 and TRBJ2-7; D remains ambiguous. V dropped 5 bases and J dropped 4 bases, with 18 bases sitting between them. The CDR3 loop spans 14 amino acids. Germline V lookup: CDR1 DFQATT, CDR2 SNEGSKA (reference sequence). The CDR3 sequence is CSALDSTSKYEQYF. CDR3 bases: TGCAGTGCTTTAGACTCCACGTCTAAATACGAGCAGTACTTC.

This clonotype has more than one count but fewer than ten. The chain has TRBV20-1 and TRBJ2-2; D may be TRBD2 (7 bases). V dropped 1 base and J dropped 6 bases, with 9 bases sitting between them. The CDR3 is made up of 13 amino acids. Germline assignment: CDR1 DFQATT and CDR2 SNEGSKA (reference sequence). CDR3: CSARGGGAGELFF. Written as DNA, the CDR3 is TGCAGTGCTAGAGGAGGGGGGGCCGGGGAGCTGTTTTTT.

There are a few counts of this clonotype. The chain has TRBV30 and TRBJ1-4; D not certain. There are 13 residues in the CDR3. V dropped 1 base and J dropped 5 bases, with 8 bases sitting between them. CDR1 is GTSNPN, CDR2 SVGIG, per germline (reference sequence). The CDR3 reads CAWSEHLNEKLFF. The CDR3 DNA reads TGTGCCTGGAGTGAACACCTCAATGAAAAACTGTTTTTT.

This clonotype was observed at least ten times. The CDR3 DNA is TGTGCCAGTACGACTAGCGGGGTGAACAATGAGCAGTTCTTC. It translates to CASTTSGVNNEQFF. V is TRBV5-6 and J is TRBJ2-1; 11 bases are a match to TRBD2. The germline gives CDR1 SGHDT, CDR2 YYEEEE. The CDR3 has 14 amino acids. J gave up 5 bases and V 8 bases, and 6 bases lay outside the gene matches. Full variable domain (rest looked up from reference TRBV5-6 and TRBJ2-1): DAGVTQSPTHLIKTRGQQVTLRCSPKSGHDTVSWYQQALGQGPQFIFQYYEEEERQRGNFPDRFSGHQFPNYSSELNVNALLLGDSALYLCASTTSGVNNEQFFGPGTRLTVL.